This passage covers 30 T cell receptor beta chains from one sample sequenced in a study of cytomegalovirus exposure and HLA in healthy donors. In the PCR, 60 Vbeta and 13 Jbeta primers were used. Sequenced by immunoSEQ multiplex PCR; TCRdb stores in-frame clones only, minus some. The sample has roughly 200,000 clones, 75% to 90% seen once. The specimen was PBMCs. These receptors were collected from a woman aged 25 to 39 in good health and CMV-seronegative.

The V gene is TRBV27, the J gene TRBJ1-2, with D unclear. The V and J ends lost 10 bases and 4 bases respectively, with 13 bases between them. The CDR3 consists of 12 residues. Germline CDR1 MNHEY, CDR2 SMNVEV (reference sequence). CDR3 in DNA: TGTGCCACGAAATCGGGAATCTATGGCTACACCTTC. This sequence encodes CATKSGIYGYTF.

The chain recombines TRBV2 with TRBJ2-3, with 8 bases fitting TRBD1. The germline V gene has CDR1 SNHLY and CDR2 FYNNEI. Trimming cost V 7 bases and J 4 bases; bases outside gene matches: 10. The length of the CDR3 is 15 residues. The CDR3 loop reads CASKAQPGGPDTQYF. In DNA, the CDR3 is TGTGCCAGCAAGGCCCAGCCAGGGGGCCCAGATACGCAGTATTTT.

The chain couples TRBV2 to TRBJ2-2; tentative D call: TRBD2 (6 bases). Germline CDR1 reads SNHLY; CDR2 reads FYNNEI. The CDR3 runs to 14 residues. V was cut by 9 bases and J by 4 bases, with 15 bases left in between. This CDR3 reads CASSSTGVTGELFF. CDR3 DNA sequence: TGTGCCAGTTCTAGCACGGGGGTCACCGGGGAGCTGTTTTTT. Supplemented by reference TRBV2 and TRBJ2-2, the full variable domain reads EPEVTQTPSHQVTQMGQEVILRCVPISNHLYFYWYRQILGQKVEFLVSFYNNEISEKSEIFDDQFSVERPDGSNFTLKIRSTKLEDSAMYFCASSSTGVTGELFFGEGSRLTVL.

This chain links TRBV11-2 with TRBJ2-1, with 9 positions matching TRBD2. This CDR3 has 15 residues. Germline lookup yields CDR1 SGHAT and CDR2 FQNNGV. With 5 bases clipped from V and 3 bases from J, the junction kept 5 bases outside the gene matches. CDR3: CASSPRSGSYNEQFF. CDR3 nucleotide sequence: TGTGCCAGCAGCCCACGTAGCGGGAGCTACAATGAGCAGTTCTTC. Together with reference TRBV11-2 and TRBJ2-1, the CDR3 gives the full variable domain: EAGVAQSPRYKIIEKRQSVAFWCNPISGHATLYWYQQILGQGPKLLIQFQNNGVVDDSQLPKDRFSAERLKGVDSTLKIQPAKLEDSAVYLCASSPRSGSYNEQFFGPGTRLTVL.

The rearrangement links TRBV4-2 to TRBJ2-7; D may be TRBD2 (6 bases). The length of the CDR3 is 15 residues. V dropped 2 bases and J dropped 3 bases, with 14 bases sitting between them. Germline V lookup: CDR1 LGHNA, CDR2 YNFKEQ. For the CDR3, the DNA is TGTGCCAGCAGCCAAAGGTCTAAAGCGGGCTACGAGCAGTACTTC. Its protein product is CASSQRSKAGYEQYF.

CDR3 amino acids: CASSLTGTSFYEQYF. CDR3 coding DNA: TGTGCCAGCAGTTTAACCGGGACTAGCTTCTACGAGCAGTACTTC. The rearrangement uses TRBV27 and TRBJ2-7; 9 nucleotides match TRBD2. After removal of 2 bases from V and 3 bases from J, the junction contained 5 bases not matched to a gene. This CDR3 has 15 amino acids. Germline CDR1 MNHEY, CDR2 SMNVEV (reference sequence).

V gene TRBV5-6 combines with J gene TRBJ2-2; tentatively, D is TRBD2 (6 bases). CDR1 SGHDT and CDR2 YYEEEE come from the germline V gene. V was trimmed by 4 bases and J by 8 bases, leaving 21 bases between them. The CDR3 length is 16 residues. The CDR3 here is CASSLSGARPEGELFF. DNA of the CDR3: TGTGCCAGCAGCCTGTCGGGAGCCCGCCCAGAAGGGGAGCTGTTTTTT. Using reference TRBV5-6 and TRBJ2-2 for the parts outside the CDR3, the full variable domain is DAGVTQSPTHLIKTRGQQVTLRCSPKSGHDTVSWYQQALGQGPQFIFQYYEEEERQRGNFPDRFSGHQFPNYSSELNVNALLLGDSALYLCASSLSGARPEGELFFGEGSRLTVL.

There are a few counts of this clone. The chain carries TRBV30 and TRBJ1-5; D might be TRBD1 (6 bases). CDR1 is GTSNPN and CDR2 is SVGIG in the germline V gene (reference sequence). The CDR3 consists of 15 residues. V was shortened by 1 base and J by 4 bases, with 14 bases between the two germline ends. The CDR3 here is CAWSGGPVPNQPQHF. In DNA form, the CDR3 reads TGTGCCTGGAGTGGGGGGCCAGTCCCTAATCAGCCCCAGCATTTT.

The chain recombines TRBV7-8 with TRBJ2-3; 7 nucleotides align to TRBD2. Germline CDR1 and CDR2: SGHVS and FQNEAQ. Germline trimming cut 5 bases from V and 0 bases from J; bases unmatched to any gene: 8. This CDR3 has 16 residues. In DNA, the CDR3 is TGTGCCAGCAGCGCGGGGGTCCGCCCCAGCACAGATACGCAGTATTTT. Its protein product is CASSAGVRPSTDTQYF.

The rearrangement uses TRBV5-1 and TRBJ2-1, with TRBD1 as a possible D gene (6 bases). CDR3 length: 14 residues. Germline V gene sequence: CDR1 SGHRS, CDR2 YFSETQ. The V gene lost 9 bases and the J gene lost 5 bases, with 18 bases spanning the gap. The CDR3 protein is CATKTGTNDNEQFF. The DNA of the CDR3 is TGCGCCACCAAAACCGGGACAAATGACAATGAGCAGTTCTTC. The entire variable domain, with the rest obtained from reference TRBV5-1 and TRBJ2-1, is as follows: KAGVTQTPRYLIKTRGQQVTLSCSPISGHRSVSWYQQTPGQGLQFLFEYFSETQRNKGNFPGRFSGRQFSNSRSEMNVSTLELGDSALYLCATKTGTNDNEQFFGPGTRLTVL.

The chain recombines TRBV5-1 with TRBJ2-7; 9 bases fit TRBD1. The J segment lost 4 bases and the V segment lost 2 bases, leaving 4 bases of the junction unmatched. Germline assignment: CDR1 SGHRS and CDR2 YFSETQ. The CDR3 has 14 residues. The chain's CDR3 is CASSFQDRGYEQYF. Here the CDR3 DNA reads TGCGCCAGCAGCTTCCAGGACAGGGGTTACGAGCAGTACTTC.

The chain has TRBV7-3 and TRBJ2-7; D might be TRBD1 (6 bases). This CDR3 contains 15 residues. Looked up from germline, CDR1 is SGHTA and CDR2 is FQGTGA. V dropped 2 bases and J dropped 5 bases, with 16 bases sitting between them. DNA of the CDR3: TGTGCCAGCAGCTTATTGTCGGCAGGGGTTAACGAGCAGTACTTC. This codes for CASSLLSAGVNEQYF.

The CDR3 loop reads CSVEEYLDTEAFF. In nucleotides, the CDR3 is TGCAGCGTTGAAGAGTATCTAGACACTGAAGCTTTCTTT. The chain recombines TRBV29-1 with TRBJ1-1; D is undetermined. Germline loops: CDR1 SQVTM, CDR2 ANQGSEA. The V gene lost 0 bases and the J gene lost 3 bases, with 8 bases spanning the gap. This CDR3 spans 13 amino acids.

The chain combines TRBV7-8 with TRBJ1-5; D gene unclear. The germline V and J ends were trimmed by 2 bases and 0 bases, with 8 bases remaining between them. The CDR3 runs to 15 residues. CDR1 and CDR2 from the germline V gene are SGHVS and FQNEAQ. As DNA, the CDR3 is TGTGCCAGCAGCTTACGAGCGTATAGCAATCAGCCCCAGCATTTT. Its protein is CASSLRAYSNQPQHF.

The V gene is TRBV5-4, the J gene TRBJ2-1, with 7 bases matching TRBD2. V dropped 2 bases and J dropped 1; count of bases not matched to a gene: 6. The length of the CDR3 is 16 residues. Germline assignment: CDR1 SGHNT and CDR2 YYREEE (reference sequence). CDR3 in amino acids: CASSFSRELSYNEQFF. Here the CDR3 DNA reads TGTGCCAGCAGCTTTTCGCGGGAGCTATCCTACAATGAGCAGTTCTTC. Full variable domain (rest looked up from reference TRBV5-4 and TRBJ2-1): ETGVTQSPTHLIKTRGQQVTLRCSSQSGHNTVSWYQQALGQGPQFIFQYYREEENGRGNFPPRFSGLQFPNYSSELNVNALELDDSALYLCASSFSRELSYNEQFFGPGTRLTVL.

The CDR3 loop is CASSSRADHNEKLFF. The DNA for the CDR3 is TGTGCCAGCAGCAGCCGAGCCGATCATAATGAAAAACTGTTTTTT. The chain employs TRBV5-6 and TRBJ1-4; D unresolved. Germline CDR1 reads SGHDT; CDR2 reads YYEEEE. Trimming shortened V by 4 bases and J by 4 bases, and 14 bases separated the two germline ends. The CDR3 has 15 residues.

The chain links TRBV2 to TRBJ2-7; perhaps TRBD1 as D (5 bases). The CDR3 is made up of 13 amino acids. Between the trimmed V and J ends, which lost 7 bases and 2 bases, there was a span of 12 bases. The germline V gene has CDR1 SNHLY and CDR2 FYNNEI. The CDR3 is CASTKTAAYEQYF. CDR3 DNA: TGTGCCAGCACCAAGACAGCCGCCTACGAGCAGTACTTC.

V gene TRBV6-1 combines with J gene TRBJ1-1; D remains unclear. Trimming took 6 bases from V and 5 from J, leaving 7 bases between them. This CDR3 contains 11 residues. The germline gives CDR1 MNHNS, CDR2 SASEGT. CDR3 in amino acids: CASRRVTEAFF. CDR3 bases: TGTGCCAGCAGGAGGGTAACTGAAGCTTTCTTT.

This chain links TRBV19 with TRBJ2-1, with TRBD2 matching 8 bases. Germline V gene sequence: CDR1 LNHDA, CDR2 SQIVND (reference sequence). The V gene end was trimmed by 5 bases and the J gene end by 0 bases; junction bases not matched to a gene: 9. The CDR3 contains 17 residues. CDR3 DNA sequence: TGTGCCAGTAGTCCCACGATAGCGGGGAGCTCCTACAATGAGCAGTTCTTC. It codes for CASSPTIAGSSYNEQFF.

The genes are TRBV19 and TRBJ1-1; 7 bases map to TRBD1. This CDR3 is built from 12 residues. In germline, CDR1 is LNHDA, CDR2 SQIVND (reference sequence). The junction had 7 bases not matched to a gene; V was cut back by 7 bases and J by 8 bases. CDR3 in DNA: TGTGCCAGTACTCAACAGGGGTCCGAAGCTTTCTTT. It is translated as CASTQQGSEAFF.

The genes are TRBV7-2 and TRBJ2-5, with D perhaps TRBD1 (6 bases). The CDR3 spans 14 residues. Trimming stripped 7 bases from V and 5 bases from J, with 17 bases between. CDR1 is SGHTA and CDR2 is FQGNSA in the germline V gene. The CDR3: CASTETGTRETQYF. The CDR3 nucleotides are TGTGCCAGCACCGAAACAGGGACAAGGGAGACCCAGTACTTC.

The genes are TRBV5-1 and TRBJ2-2; tentatively, D is TRBD1 (6 bases). Germline V gives CDR1 SGHRS, CDR2 YFSETQ. Trimming pared 5 bases from V and 6 bases from J, leaving 20 bases between. CDR3 size: 16 residues. This CDR3 reads CASSSRRQGFPGELFF. DNA of the CDR3: TGCGCCAGCAGTAGCCGTCGTCAGGGGTTTCCCGGGGAGCTGTTTTTT.

This chain links TRBV16 with TRBJ2-2; maybe TRBD2 (5 bases). Trimming shortened V by 5 bases and J by 0 bases, and 10 bases separated the two germline ends. CDR1 is KGHSY, CDR2 FQNENV, per germline. The CDR3 is 15 amino acids. This chain's CDR3 is CASSSQRSNTGELFF. As DNA, the CDR3 is TGTGCCAGCAGCAGCCAGCGGTCGAACACCGGGGAGCTGTTTTTT.

The rearrangement links TRBV27 to TRBJ2-7; no clear D. CDR3 length: 14 amino acids. The germline gives CDR1 MNHEY, CDR2 SMNVEV (reference sequence). V lost 0 bases to trimming and J lost 3 bases, with 9 bases between them. The CDR3 reads CASSLSTPIYEQYF. The DNA for the CDR3 is TGTGCCAGCAGTTTATCTACTCCGATCTACGAGCAGTACTTC.

The chain links TRBV30 to TRBJ2-3; D possibly corresponds to TRBD2 (8 bases). The CDR3 sequence is 14 residues long. The germline V and J ends were trimmed by 5 bases and 6 bases, with 18 bases remaining between them. Germline CDR1 and CDR2: GTSNPN and SVGIG (reference sequence). This CDR3 reads CAWGTTGTRDTQYF. The CDR3 nucleotides are TGTGCCTGGGGGACGACAGGGACTAGGGATACGCAGTATTTT. The variable domain in full, completed from reference TRBV30 and TRBJ2-3, reads SQTIHQWPATLVQPVGSPLSLECTVEGTSNPNLYWYRQAAGRGLQLLFYSVGIGQISSEVPQNLSASRPQDRQFILSSKKLLLSDSGFYLCAWGTTGTRDTQYFGPGTRLTVL.

This chain connects TRBV14 to TRBJ2-7, with TRBD2 identical over 9 bases. J was trimmed by 2 bases and V by 3 bases; bases with no gene match: 2. The CDR3 extends over 14 amino acids. Germline loops: CDR1 SGHDN, CDR2 FVKESK. CDR3: CASSQWTSAYEQYF. The CDR3 DNA follows: TGTGCCAGCAGCCAGTGGACTAGCGCCTACGAGCAGTACTTC.

Only one count was recorded for this clone. This chain joins TRBV7-9 and TRBJ1-1, with 9 bases identical to TRBD1. V lost 5 bases and J lost 0; bases outside the gene matches: 4. Germline CDR1 and CDR2: SEHNR and FQNEAQ (reference sequence). This CDR3 has 15 amino acids. The CDR3 protein is CASSPRTGVNTEAFF. DNA for the CDR3: TGTGCCAGCAGCCCAAGGACAGGGGTGAACACTGAAGCTTTCTTT.

For the CDR3, the DNA is TGTGCCACGCAACAGGGCAATGAGCAGTTCTTC. Translating gives CATQQGNEQFF. The rearrangement uses TRBV10-3 and TRBJ2-1; D is possibly TRBD1 (6 bases). CDR3 length: 11 amino acids. Per germline, CDR1 ENHRY and CDR2 SYGVKD. Trimming shortened V by 10 bases and J by 6 bases, and 10 bases separated the two germline ends.

The chain couples TRBV10-3 to TRBJ1-2, with 7 bases lining up with TRBD1. The CDR3 spans 14 residues. Trimming cost V 2 bases and J 2 bases; bases outside gene matches: 2. Germline lookup yields CDR1 ENHRY and CDR2 SYGVKD. The CDR3 sequence is CAISEGTANYGYTF. The CDR3 DNA reads as TGTGCCATCAGTGAGGGGACAGCGAACTATGGCTACACCTTC.

On this clone itself: Mismatch with germline at one junction end may stem from a read error. The chain couples TRBV11-2 to TRBJ1-4; D gene unclear. This CDR3 has 11 residues. The germline CDR1 and CDR2 sequences are SGHAT and FQNNGV. The CDR3 protein is CASSLGREVLF. CDR3 bases: TGTGCCAGCAGCTTAGGGCGGGAAGTGCTTTTT.